A single sample is the source of the 31 T cell receptor beta chains below, sequenced in a study of T cells in Graves' hyperthyroidism and ophthalmopathy. Using RNA transcripts as the source, TCR beta CDR3 regions were amplified. Carried out on the TCR CDR3, a first-round RT-PCR used the HTBI primer set. TCRdb re-analysed the multiplex PCR reads in MiXCR, keeping a single row per CDR3 protein. This sample yields 450,000 to 650,000 distinct CDR3 sequences, of which about 14% are seen a single time; around 7% belongs to the top ten. Sequencing was done on a sample of blood. The receptors originated from a woman between 18 and 29 years old with Graves' ophthalmopathy.

On this clonotype: This sequence may be a read error, since a much larger clone differs from it by one base. J is TRBJ2-7 and V is TRBV20-1; D unclear. CDR3 length: 14 amino acids. Germline CDR1 and CDR2: DFQATT and SNEGSKA (reference sequence). CDR3 amino acids: CSARDVGKAYEQCF. In DNA, the CDR3 is TGCAGTGCTAGAGATGTCGGTAAGGCCTACGAGCAGTGCTTC.

This clonotype was seen many times. The chain links TRBV7-2 to TRBJ2-7, with 14 bases identical to TRBD2. The CDR3 has 18 residues. Germline V CDR1 and CDR2: SGHTA, FQGNSA. Unmatched junction bases numbered 16, after V lost 5 bases and J lost 7 bases. CDR3: CASSQESGTSGSSGEQYF. The CDR3 bases are TGTGCCAGCAGCCAAGAGTCCGGGACTAGCGGGAGTTCTGGAGAGCAGTACTTC. The variable domain in full, completed from reference TRBV7-2 and TRBJ2-7, reads GAGVSQSPSNKVTEKGKDVELRCDPISGHTALYWYRQSLGQGLEFLIYFQGNSAPDKSGLPSDRFSAERTGGSVSTLTIQRTQQEDSAVYLCASSQESGTSGSSGEQYFGPGTRLTVT.

The rearrangement joins TRBV11-1 to TRBJ2-5; 8 bases are a match to TRBD1. V shed 0 bases, J shed 4 bases, and the junction held 4 bases outside the gene matches. The CDR3 covers 15 residues. Germline CDR1 is SGHAT and CDR2 is FQDESV (reference sequence). The CDR3 protein is CASSLAWTGRETQYF. CDR3 coding DNA: TGTGCCAGCAGCTTAGCTTGGACAGGGAGAGAGACCCAGTACTTC.

The rearrangement joins TRBV9 to TRBJ1-3, with no clear D. The germline V and J ends were trimmed by 7 bases and 2 bases, with 4 bases remaining between them. Germline V gene data show CDR1 as SGDLS and CDR2 as YYNGEE. The CDR3 length is 11 residues. This chain's CDR3 is CASAAGNTIYF. In DNA form, the CDR3 reads TGTGCCAGCGCGGCTGGAAACACCATATATTTT. The full variable domain, with the rest looked up from reference TRBV9 and TRBJ1-3, is DSGVTQTPKHLITATGQRVTLRCSPRSGDLSVYWYQQSLDQGLQFLIQYYNGEERAKGNILERFSAQQFPDLHSELNLSSLELGDSALYFCASAAGNTIYFGEGSWLTVV.

Many counts were recorded for this clonotype. In nucleotides, the CDR3 is TGTGCCAGCAGCCTTCGGGGAAATAATTCACCCCTCCACTTT. Translated: CASSLRGNNSPLHF. This chain uses TRBV3-1 with TRBJ1-6, with D uncertain. CDR1 is LGHDT, CDR2 YNNKEL, per germline (reference sequence). The CDR3 runs to 14 residues. Trimming cost V 4 bases and J 5 bases, with 9 bases left between them.

The sample holds a few counts of this clonotype. The junction departs from germline at one end; a sequencing error may be responsible. The J gene is TRBJ2-3, the V gene TRBV7-7; no definite D call. Germline CDR1 SSHAT, CDR2 FNYEAQ (reference sequence). CDR3 length: 15 amino acids. This chain's CDR3 is CASSAIAWGTDTQYF. The CDR3 coding sequence is TGTGCTAGCAGCGCTATAGCATGGGGCACAGATACGCAGTATTTT.

This clonotype has a count of ten or more. This chain links TRBV7-3 with TRBJ2-7; 7 positions match TRBD1. Germline V gene sequence: CDR1 SGHTA, CDR2 FQGTGA. The ends lost 5 bases at V and 6 bases at J; junction bases unmatched: 10. This CDR3 is 14 amino acids long. The CDR3 spells CASSLTGNPLEQYF. The CDR3 nucleotides read TGTGCCAGCAGCCTGACAGGGAACCCTCTCGAGCAGTACTTC. The complete variable domain, with remaining parts taken from reference TRBV7-3 and TRBJ2-7, reads GAGVSQTPSNKVTEKGKYVELRCDPISGHTALYWYRQSLGQGPEFLIYFQGTGAADDSGLPNDRFFAVRPEGSVSTLKIQRTERGDSAVYLCASSLTGNPLEQYFGPGTRLTVT.

Many counts were recorded for this clonotype. CDR3 loop: CASKRALNTEAFF. The CDR3 bases are TGTGCCAGCAAGAGGGCCCTGAACACTGAAGCTTTCTTT. The V call is TRBV12-3 or TRBV12-4, the J call TRBJ1-1; no clear D gene. This CDR3 region has 13 residues. Trimming shortened V by 7 bases and J by 0 bases, and 9 bases separated the two germline ends.

This clonotype has a count of ten or more. The chain is built from TRBV20-1 and TRBJ2-7, with 7 bases that match TRBD2. The germline gives CDR1 DFQATT, CDR2 SNEGSKA (reference sequence). The trim removed 3 bases at V and 6 bases at J, leaving 5 bases unmatched. The CDR3 contains 12 residues. The DNA of the CDR3 is TGCAGTGCTAGCCCTGGGGGGGGCGAGCAGTACTTC. This sequence encodes CSASPGGGEQYF.

The chain couples TRBV9 to TRBJ2-5; 8 bases are a match to TRBD2. Germline CDR1 and CDR2: SGDLS and YYNGEE. V dropped 5 bases and J dropped 5; count of bases not matched to a gene: 11. The CDR3 totals 15 residues. The CDR3 DNA reads as TGTGCCAGCAGTAGCGGGGCTGGGTCCCGCGAGACCCAGTACTTC. Its translation is CASSSGAGSRETQYF.

This clonotype was picked up many times. The chain joins TRBV6-1 to TRBJ1-5; the match to TRBD1 covers 8 bases. Trimming cost V 3 bases and J 6 bases; bases outside gene matches: 4. The CDR3 spans 14 residues. Germline assignment: CDR1 MNHNS and CDR2 SASEGT. CDR3 bases: TGTGCCAGCAGTGACCAGGGGGCGCTTCAGCCCCAGCATTTT. This translates into CASSDQGALQPQHF.

This clonotype appeared many times. The chain employs TRBV5-5 and TRBJ2-7, with D tentatively TRBD2 (5 bases). CDR3 length: 15 amino acids. Trimming shortened V by 0 bases and J by 2 bases, and 12 bases separated the two germline ends. The germline CDR1 and CDR2 sequences are SGHKS and YYEKEE (reference sequence). This CDR3 reads CASSLAGWRAYEQYF. The CDR3 DNA reads TGTGCCAGCAGCTTGGCCGGTTGGCGGGCCTACGAGCAGTACTTC.

This clonotype occurred many times. V and J are TRBV12-5 and TRBJ2-7; maybe TRBD1 (5 bases). This CDR3 has 16 residues. V was clipped by 0 bases and J by 5 bases, with 17 bases between them. Germline lookup yields CDR1 LGHNT and CDR2 FRNRAP. The CDR3, as DNA: TGTGCTAGTGGTTTGGTACTTGGCAGGGTTGGCAACGAGCAGTACTTC. It encodes CASGLVLGRVGNEQYF.

The V gene is TRBV5-8, the J gene TRBJ1-6; 8 nucleotides line up with TRBD1. Trimming at V came to 4 bases and at J to 7 bases, leaving 7 bases not matched to a gene. Per germline, CDR1 SGHTS and CDR2 YDEGEE. The CDR3 runs to 15 residues. This CDR3 reads CASSTGQGNNSPLHF. The CDR3 nucleotides read TGTGCCAGCAGCACCGGACAGGGAAACAATTCACCCCTCCACTTT.

Ten or more counts support this clonotype. The genes are TRBV9 and TRBJ2-1; D is undetermined. The CDR3 runs to 15 residues. Germline loops: CDR1 SGDLS, CDR2 YYNGEE. V lost 0 bases and J 8 bases, leaving 15 bases between the germline ends. The CDR3: CASSVELNGFDEQFF. CDR3 DNA: TGTGCCAGCAGCGTAGAACTAAACGGGTTCGATGAGCAGTTCTTC.

This chain links TRBV10-3 with TRBJ1-3; D is ambiguous. CDR1 ENHRY and CDR2 SYGVKD come from the germline V gene. V lost 3 bases and J lost 1, with 7 bases in between. The CDR3 length is 14 residues. DNA of the CDR3: TGTGCCATCAGTGACCGGGCGTCTGGAAACACCATATATTTT. Amino acids: CAISDRASGNTIYF.

This clonotype was observed many times. The CDR3 DNA is TGTGCCAGCAGTGAATACCGGGACGGTGGCACAGATACGCAGTATTTT. This sequence encodes CASSEYRDGGTDTQYF. The V and J genes are TRBV6-1 and TRBJ2-3; TRBD1 or TRBD2 may be the D gene (5 bases each). CDR1 is MNHNS, CDR2 SASEGT, per germline. V was shortened by 2 bases and J by 1 base, with 13 bases between the two germline ends. The CDR3 length is 16 residues.

This clonotype was found many times. The gene calls are TRBV18 and TRBJ2-7; 8 bases are shared with TRBD1. Germline CDR1 reads KGHSH; CDR2 reads LQKENI. The ends lost 3 bases at V and 2 bases at J; junction bases unmatched: 9. The length of the CDR3 is 16 residues. The CDR3 DNA reads TGTGCCAGCTCACCCCCTCCCGGGACAGGCCCCTACGAGCAGTACTTC. This translates into CASSPPPGTGPYEQYF. The full variable domain, rest sourced from reference TRBV18 and TRBJ2-7, is NAGVMQNPRHLVRRRGQEARLRCSPMKGHSHVYWYRQLPEEGLKFMVYLQKENIIDESGMPKERFSAEFPKEGPSILRIQQVVRGDSAAYFCASSPPPGTGPYEQYFGPGTRLTVT.

This clonotype appeared a few times. The genes are TRBV4-1 and TRBJ2-5; 12 bases line up with TRBD1. This CDR3 has 15 amino acids. Germline V gives CDR1 MGHRA, CDR2 YSYEKL. J gave up 6 bases and V 3 bases, and 5 bases lay outside the gene matches. The CDR3 loop reads CASSQNRDRGQTQYF. Written as DNA, the CDR3 is TGCGCCAGCAGCCAGAACCGGGACAGGGGGCAGACCCAGTACTTC.

The chain joins TRBV14 to TRBJ2-5, with D possibly TRBD2 on 6 matching bases. Germline values: CDR1 SGHDN, CDR2 FVKESK. The length of the CDR3 is 16 residues. V dropped 4 bases and J dropped 0 bases, with 15 bases sitting between them. CDR3 in DNA: TGTGCCAGCAGCCCCCCGGGACTGGCTTACCAAGAGACCCAGTACTTC. Translation gives CASSPPGLAYQETQYF. Using reference TRBV14 and TRBJ2-5 for the parts outside the CDR3, the full variable domain is EAGVTQFPSHSVIEKGQTVTLRCDPISGHDNLYWYRRVMGKEIKFLLHFVKESKQDESGMPNNRFLAERTGGTYSTLKVQPAELEDSGVYFCASSPPGLAYQETQYFGPGTRLLVL.

This clonotype has a count of ten or more. The rearrangement links TRBV5-1 to TRBJ2-1; 7 nucleotides match TRBD2. The CDR3 consists of 16 residues. The trim removed 4 bases at V and 4 bases at J, leaving 11 bases unmatched. From germline, CDR1 is SGHRS and CDR2 YFSETQ. CDR3 in amino acids: CASSRRAGRIYNEQFF. The CDR3 DNA sequence: TGCGCCAGCAGCAGGAGAGCGGGACGGATTTACAATGAGCAGTTCTTC.

This clonotype was counted between two and nine times. The chain carries TRBV6-5 and TRBJ2-1, with 9 positions matching TRBD2. This CDR3 is built from 15 residues. Per the germline V gene, CDR1 is MNHEY and CDR2 is SVGAGI. The ends lost 0 bases at V and 9 bases at J; junction bases unmatched: 6. The CDR3 loop reads CASSYSGGRGTEQFF. The CDR3 region has the DNA TGTGCCAGCAGTTACTCGGGCGGGAGGGGCACTGAGCAGTTCTTC.

This clonotype showed up many times. This chain links TRBV4-2 with TRBJ2-2; 14 bases agree with TRBD2. The CDR3 runs 17 residues. V shed 2 bases, J shed 6 bases, and the junction held 5 bases outside the gene matches. Germline loops: CDR1 LGHNA, CDR2 YNFKEQ. The CDR3 region has the DNA TGTGCCAGCAGCCAAACTCAGGGACTAGCGGGAGCCGGGGAGCTGTTTTTT. This codes for CASSQTQGLAGAGELFF.

In its sample, this clonotype was seen many times. The junction shows a germline mismatch at one end, possibly a read error. The CDR3 sequence is CASSLASGTPQETQYF. Written as DNA, the CDR3 is TGTGCTAGCAGCTTAGCGTCGGGGACACCTCAAGAGACCCAGTACTTC. The rearrangement uses TRBV7-7 and TRBJ2-5; TRBD1 might be the D (6 bases). Germline CDR1 SSHAT, CDR2 FNYEAQ (reference sequence). The CDR3 extends over 16 amino acids.

This clonotype was recorded many times. V and J are TRBV6-1 and TRBJ2-2; 11 nucleotides match TRBD2. Trimming removed 6 bases from V and 0 bases from J; junction bases left unmatched: 3. This CDR3 comprises 16 residues. Per germline, CDR1 MNHNS and CDR2 SASEGT. The CDR3 spells CASRVTSGTNTGELFF. The DNA for the CDR3 is TGTGCCAGCAGGGTGACTAGCGGGACGAACACCGGGGAGCTGTTTTTT.

The chain recombines TRBV5-1 with TRBJ2-2; 10 bases are shared with TRBD2. The germline V gene has CDR1 SGHRS and CDR2 YFSETQ. The trim removed 2 bases at V and 5 bases at J, leaving 12 bases unmatched. This CDR3 spans 18 amino acids. CDR3 amino acids: CASSFSPFSGRQTGELFF. In DNA form, the CDR3 reads TGCGCCAGCAGCTTCTCCCCCTTTAGCGGGAGGCAAACCGGGGAGCTGTTTTTT.

This clonotype was seen a few times. The chain is built from TRBV18 and TRBJ2-3, with D uncertain. The V end was cut by 4 bases, the J end by 4 bases, with 12 bases between. Per the germline V gene, CDR1 is KGHSH and CDR2 is LQKENI. There are 14 residues in the CDR3. The CDR3: CASSLGIASDTQYF. The CDR3 DNA sequence: TGTGCCAGCTCACTAGGGATCGCGTCAGATACGCAGTATTTT.

V usage is TRBV28 and J usage is TRBJ2-1, with a tentative D call TRBD1 (6 bases). Germline CDR1 reads MDHEN; CDR2 reads SYDVKM. This CDR3 spans 16 amino acids. Trimming left V 2 bases short and J 8 bases short, with 19 bases between. Here the CDR3 reads CASSLPMTGGGDEQFF. The CDR3 region has the DNA TGTGCCAGCAGTTTACCCATGACAGGTGGGGGAGATGAGCAGTTCTTC.

The rearrangement joins TRBV18 to TRBJ1-3; tentative D call: TRBD1 (6 bases). V was trimmed by 3 bases and J by 3 bases, leaving 15 bases between them. Germline V CDR1 and CDR2: KGHSH, LQKENI. This CDR3 has 16 amino acids. In DNA form, the CDR3 reads TGTGCCAGCTCACCTAGACAGGACTCAGGTGGAAACACCATATATTTT. As protein: CASSPRQDSGGNTIYF.

This clonotype was detected only a few times. The V and J genes are TRBV28 and TRBJ1-4; 7 bases align to TRBD1. The CDR3 has 15 amino acids. CDR1 MDHEN and CDR2 SYDVKM come from the germline V gene. Trimming at V came to 4 bases and at J to 4 bases, leaving 6 bases not matched to a gene. CDR3 protein: CASSSRQGDNEKLFF. Here the CDR3 DNA reads TGTGCCAGCAGTTCCCGACAGGGCGATAATGAAAAACTGTTTTTT.

At least ten counts were recorded for this clonotype. CDR3 DNA sequence: TGTGCCAGCAGTGAGGAGGCAGGGGGATGGGAGACCCAGTACTTC. This sequence encodes CASSEEAGGWETQYF. The rearrangement joins TRBV6-1 to TRBJ2-5; TRBD1 agrees at 7 bases. The CDR3 covers 15 residues. Trimming at V came to 3 bases and at J to 5 bases, leaving 9 bases not matched to a gene. Germline values: CDR1 MNHNS, CDR2 SASEGT.